This TCR beta chain was profiled in a study of blood T cells in healthy people across ages. For the second PCR, which ran for roughly 7 to 11 cycles, a sample-barcoded 5' primer and a J-beta primer mix were used. One entry per CDR3 protein results from TCRdb running MiXCR on the 5' RACE reads. The sample contains over 1,300,000 distinct CDR3 sequences, 45% to 70% of which appear only once. This clonotype was counted only a few times. The antigen remains undetermined. Study conclusions and caveats: The unsorted PBMCs prevented any conclusive comparison of naive versus antigen-experienced cells. Estimates based on one million T cells were treated as lower bounds. Significant beta diversity loss was already apparent by age around 40, declining roughly linearly. In long-lived donors, naive CD4+ cell counts and diversity exceeded those of aged donors.

J was trimmed by 4 bases and V by 4 bases; bases with no gene match: 4. The CDR3 covers 14 residues. The germline V gene encodes CDR1 SNHLY and CDR2 FYNNEI. Sample: blood. This TCR derives from a man younger than 35 in good health. V is TRBV2 and J is TRBJ2-3, with 8 bases identical to TRBD1. The CDR3 DNA sequence: TGTGCCAGCAGTGTGGGGACAGGAGCAGATACGCAGTATTTT. Translating it yields CASSVGTGADTQYF.